The 22 T cell receptor beta chains given below trace back to one sample, sequenced in a study of OX40 agonist ivuxolimab in advanced cancers. Method: immunoSEQ multiplex PCR; TCRdb's copy keeps in-frame clones and lacks some. The sample carries around 62,000 clones, roughly 86% recorded once. This specimen consisted of CD4+ or CD8+ T cells sorted from blood, obtained in a trial of the OX40 agonist ivuxolimab. The source of these receptors is an adult with an advanced solid tumor such as melanoma, head and neck, liver or kidney cancer.

Only a few counts were recorded for this clone. The DNA for the CDR3 is TGTGCCATCAGTGAACAGGGGACAGGAAACACCATATATTTT. It yields the protein CAISEQGTGNTIYF. This chain connects TRBV10-3 to TRBJ1-3; the match to TRBD1 covers 7 bases. CDR1 is ENHRY, CDR2 SYGVKD, per germline. The length of the CDR3 is 14 residues. V gave up 3 bases and J gave up 4 bases; unmatched junction bases: 3.

This clone has only one observation. The V call is TRBV6-1, the J call TRBJ2-1, with D maybe TRBD2 (6 bases). Trimming stripped 3 bases from V and 10 bases from J, with 10 bases between. Germline V lookup: CDR1 MNHNS, CDR2 SASEGT. CDR3 length: 12 residues. The CDR3 is CASSETAGEQFF. The CDR3 coding sequence is TGTGCCAGCAGTGAGACAGCGGGCGAGCAGTTCTTC.

The V call is TRBV19, the J call TRBJ1-2, with TRBD1 as a possible D gene (6 bases). The germline V and J ends were trimmed by 5 bases and 1 base, with 14 bases remaining between them. The germline V gene has CDR1 LNHDA and CDR2 SQIVND (reference sequence). The CDR3 has 15 residues. The CDR3 loop is CASSARDKYNYGYTF. The CDR3, as DNA: TGTGCCAGTAGTGCCCGGGACAAATATAACTATGGCTACACCTTC.

This clone was found a few times. The rearrangement uses TRBV2 and TRBJ1-1, with a tentative D call TRBD1 (5 bases). CDR1 is SNHLY and CDR2 is FYNNEI in the germline V gene. The V end lost 1 base, the J end lost 2 bases, and 11 bases lay between the germline ends. The CDR3 totals 15 residues. CDR3 protein: CASSEEVTDNTEAFF. The CDR3 bases are TGTGCCAGCAGTGAAGAAGTGACAGATAACACTGAAGCTTTCTTT.

This clone was found once. The genes are TRBV5-4 and TRBJ2-3; TRBD2 aligns across 10 bases. J gave up 8 bases and V 5 bases, and 8 bases lay outside the gene matches. The CDR3 totals 14 residues. CDR1 SGHNT and CDR2 YYREEE come from the germline V gene (reference sequence). Written as DNA, the CDR3 is TGTGCCAGCAGTGGCGGGCCTAGCGGGAGTACGCAGTATTTT. It specifies CASSGGPSGSTQYF. The full variable domain, completed using reference TRBV5-4 and TRBJ2-3, is ETGVTQSPTHLIKTRGQQVTLRCSSQSGHNTVSWYQQALGQGPQFIFQYYREEENGRGNFPPRFSGLQFPNYSSELNVNALELDDSALYLCASSGGPSGSTQYFGPGTRLTVL.

J is TRBJ1-1 and V is TRBV30, with D hard to call. V dropped 5 bases and J dropped 13 bases, with 17 bases sitting between them. The germline V gene has CDR1 GTSNPN and CDR2 SVGIG (reference sequence). The CDR3 is 11 amino acids. The CDR3 coding sequence is TGTGCCTGGGGTTTGAGGTCAAAGGGTTTCTTT. Amino acid sequence: CAWGLRSKGFF.

The V gene is TRBV5-1, the J gene TRBJ2-3; possibly TRBD1 for D (6 bases). Germline CDR1 is SGHRS and CDR2 is YFSETQ. V gave up 2 bases and J gave up 0 bases, with 13 bases separating them. This CDR3 spans 16 amino acids. CDR3 in DNA: TGCGCCAGCAGCTTCACACAGGGTATAAGCACAGATACGCAGTATTTT. Residues: CASSFTQGISTDTQYF.

This chain uses TRBV29-1 with TRBJ2-7; D ambiguous. The V gene lost 0 bases and the J gene lost 6 bases, with 6 bases spanning the gap. Germline CDR1 is SQVTM and CDR2 is ANQGSEA. The CDR3 spans 11 residues. CDR3 region: CSVEEGSEQYF. The CDR3 DNA follows: TGCAGCGTTGAAGAAGGCAGCGAGCAGTACTTC.

The chain carries TRBV5-6 and TRBJ2-5; 12 bases agree with TRBD1. There are 16 residues in the CDR3. Germline lookup yields CDR1 SGHDT and CDR2 YYEEEE. V was clipped by 3 bases and J by 7 bases; unmatched bases: 10. CDR3 residues: CASSSLPGQGAGTQYF. In DNA, the CDR3 is TGTGCCAGCAGCTCCCTACCGGGACAGGGGGCGGGGACCCAGTACTTC.

The rearrangement joins TRBV30 to TRBJ1-6, with a tentative D call TRBD1 (6 bases). Deletions cut 5 bases from V and 7 bases from J, with 9 bases between. Germline CDR1 GTSNPN, CDR2 SVGIG (reference sequence). The CDR3 is 12 residues long. CDR3 protein: CAWGGSNSPLHF. The CDR3 bases are TGTGCCTGGGGGGGCTCGAATTCACCCCTCCACTTT.

The chain has TRBV5-4 and TRBJ1-5; possible D gene TRBD1, 5 bases. There are 15 residues in the CDR3. Trimming took off 4 bases at V and 2 bases at J, with 13 bases between the two ends. Germline lookup yields CDR1 SGHNT and CDR2 YYREEE (reference sequence). The CDR3 DNA follows: TGTGCCAGCAGCGCTGGGGGAGGGGGCAATCAGCCCCAGCATTTT. Its translation: CASSAGGGGNQPQHF.

The V gene is TRBV7-2, the J gene TRBJ2-7, with 10 bases aligning to TRBD1. Trimming cost V 2 bases and J 5 bases; bases outside gene matches: 12. The V gene's germline CDR1 is SGHTA and CDR2 FQGNSA. CDR3 size: 17 residues. The CDR3 reads CASSLPNRQGANDEQYF. The CDR3 coding sequence is TGTGCCAGCAGCTTACCAAACCGACAGGGGGCGAATGACGAGCAGTACTTC.

The count of this clone is one. V gene TRBV19 combines with J gene TRBJ2-3, with D tentatively TRBD2 (5 bases). In germline, CDR1 is LNHDA, CDR2 SQIVND (reference sequence). With 6 bases removed from V and 5 bases from J, the gap between germline ends came to 9 bases. This CDR3 spans 12 amino acids. The CDR3 DNA reads TGTGCCAGTAGAACTAGTGGAGATACGCAGTATTTT. Amino acids: CASRTSGDTQYF.

The sample holds a few counts of this clone. J is TRBJ2-1 and V is TRBV10-1; TRBD2 agrees at 14 bases. V gave up 4 bases and J gave up 7 bases; unmatched junction bases: 3. The CDR3 spans 15 residues. Looked up from germline, CDR1 is WNHNN and CDR2 is SYGVQD (reference sequence). CDR3 residues: CASSVGTSGGNEQFF. In DNA, the CDR3 is TGCGCCAGCAGTGTCGGGACTAGCGGGGGTAATGAGCAGTTCTTC.

V and J are TRBV15 and TRBJ1-1, with a weak D call TRBD1 (5 bases). The CDR3 length is 14 residues. The germline V gene encodes CDR1 LNHNV and CDR2 YYDKDF (reference sequence). Trimming removed 4 bases from V and 3 bases from J, with 12 bases in between. The DNA of the CDR3 is TGTGCCACCAGCACTTTCAGGGAGGACACTGAAGCTTTCTTT. Its protein is CATSTFREDTEAFF.

This rearrangement joins TRBV5-1 to TRBJ1-1, with TRBD1 identical over 10 bases. The CDR3 sequence is 14 residues long. Germline values: CDR1 SGHRS, CDR2 YFSETQ. With V trimmed by 3 bases and J by 5 bases, 4 bases remained unmatched. The CDR3, as DNA: TGCGCCAGCAGCTCTGACAGGGGGCAAACTGAAGCTTTCTTT. The encoded protein is CASSSDRGQTEAFF.

A few counts support this clone. This chain joins TRBV7-9 and TRBJ2-2; TRBD2 matches 8 bases. Germline lookup yields CDR1 SEHNR and CDR2 FQNEAQ (reference sequence). There are 15 residues in the CDR3. The ends lost 5 bases at V and 7 bases at J; junction bases unmatched: 9. CDR3 DNA: TGTGCCAGCAGCCTTGGAAGCGGGAGTTACGGGGAGCTGTTTTTT. Translation: CASSLGSGSYGELFF.

This chain joins TRBV7-6 and TRBJ2-7, with TRBD1 identical over 9 bases. The CDR3 contains 17 residues. Trimming cost V 1 base and J 1 base; bases outside gene matches: 8. Germline CDR1 SGHVS, CDR2 FNYEAQ. DNA of the CDR3: TGTGCCAGCAGCTTAGAGACCATGGACAGGGGTTCCTACGAGCAGTACTTC. The encoded protein is CASSLETMDRGSYEQYF.

V and J are TRBV19 and TRBJ2-2, with D maybe TRBD2 (6 bases). CDR1 is LNHDA, CDR2 SQIVND, per germline (reference sequence). CDR3 length: 16 amino acids. Between the trimmed V and J ends, which lost 8 bases and 1 base, there was a span of 17 bases. In nucleotides, the CDR3 is TGTGCCAGTCACCTCGGGAGCGGAGTGAACACCGGGGAGCTGTTTTTT. Translated: CASHLGSGVNTGELFF.

CDR3 amino acids: CASSPPPDEKLFF. CDR3 DNA: TGTGCCAGCAGTCCCCCCCCGGATGAAAAACTGTTTTTT. The V call is TRBV28, the J call TRBJ1-4; D is unclear. The CDR3 has 13 residues. Looked up from germline, CDR1 is MDHEN and CDR2 is SYDVKM. Trimming removed 5 bases from V and 6 bases from J, with 10 bases in between.

The rearrangement joins TRBV18 to TRBJ2-3; 7 bases are a match to TRBD1. V shed 0 bases and J 2 bases; nucleotides not matched to a gene: 5. Germline V gene sequence: CDR1 KGHSH, CDR2 LQKENI. This CDR3 is 16 amino acids long. CDR3 residues: CASSPPRTGPTDTQYF. The CDR3 nucleotides are TGTGCCAGCTCACCACCGAGGACAGGTCCCACAGATACGCAGTATTTT.

Here the CDR3 DNA reads TGTGCCAGCAGCCCACCCGACAGGGAGCAGTTCTTC. Amino acids: CASSPPDREQFF. The chain carries TRBV7-2 and TRBJ2-1; a possible D gene is TRBD1 (6 bases). This CDR3 has 12 residues. Germline V gene sequence: CDR1 SGHTA, CDR2 FQGNSA. The V end lost 5 bases, the J end lost 10 bases, and 12 bases lay between the germline ends.